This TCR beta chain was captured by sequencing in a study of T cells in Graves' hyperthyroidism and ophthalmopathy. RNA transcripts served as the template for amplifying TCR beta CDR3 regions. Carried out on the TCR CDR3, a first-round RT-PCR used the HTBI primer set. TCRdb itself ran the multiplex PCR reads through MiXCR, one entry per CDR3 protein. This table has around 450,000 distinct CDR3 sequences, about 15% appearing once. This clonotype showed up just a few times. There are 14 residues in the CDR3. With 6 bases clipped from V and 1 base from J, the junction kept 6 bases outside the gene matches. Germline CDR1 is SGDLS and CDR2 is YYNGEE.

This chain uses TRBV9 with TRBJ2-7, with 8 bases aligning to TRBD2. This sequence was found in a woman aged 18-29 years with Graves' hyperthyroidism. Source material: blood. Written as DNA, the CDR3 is TGTGCCAGCAACCCGGGACTAGTGTCCTACGAGCAGTACTTC. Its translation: CASNPGLVSYEQYF.